A single sample gave rise to the 6 T cell receptor beta chains below, sequenced in a study of sequential checkpoint blockade in melanoma. Repertoires were generated with immunoSEQ multiplex PCR, while TCRdb's copy carries only in-frame clones and drops some. Of approximately 18,000 clones detected, roughly 80% appear once; the ten largest clones hold about 11%. Treatment noted: randomized to nivolumab then ipilimumab (arm A) or the reverse (arm B). The sequences come from CD8+ T cells sorted from blood (inferred from file names), collected from a patient given nivolumab and ipilimumab in sequence. The receptors stem from a human donor with melanoma.

The chain has TRBV19 and TRBJ2-7, with 9 bases aligning to TRBD2. Trimming removed 6 bases from V and 5 bases from J; junction bases left unmatched: 14. This CDR3 is 16 amino acids long. CDR1 is LNHDA and CDR2 is SQIVND in the germline V gene (reference sequence). The CDR3, as DNA: TGTGCCAGTAGCTCCCTAATTAGCGGGGGAGGCAACGAGCAGTACTTC. It codes for CASSSLISGGGNEQYF. Based on the CDR3 plus reference TRBV19 and TRBJ2-7, the full variable domain is DGGITQSPKYLFRKEGQNVTLSCEQNLNHDAMYWYRQDPGQGLRLIYYSQIVNDFQKGDIAEGYSVSREKKESFPLTVTSAQKNPTAFYLCASSSLISGGGNEQYFGPGTRLTVT.

The chain has TRBV19 and TRBJ2-6; D might be TRBD1 (6 bases). The CDR3 totals 17 residues. V was pared by 7 bases and J by 1 base, with 17 bases between. Looked up from germline, CDR1 is LNHDA and CDR2 is SQIVND (reference sequence). DNA of the CDR3: TGTGCCAGTAAGGGGGTCGGGGCTGAATCTGGGGCCAACGTCCTGACTTTC. Translated: CASKGVGAESGANVLTF.

This sequence joins TRBV6-4 and TRBJ1-2, with a weak D call TRBD1 (5 bases). Trimming removed 6 bases at V and 8 bases at J, with 7 bases between. The germline CDR1 and CDR2 sequences are MRHNA and SNTAGT. The CDR3 runs 10 residues. Written as DNA, the CDR3 is TGTGCCAGCAGGGAGGGGGGCTACACCTTC. This translates into CASREGGYTF.

This clone was observed a few times. The gene calls are TRBV6-5 and TRBJ1-2, with no clear D. The CDR3 length is 13 residues. Germline CDR1 and CDR2: MNHEY and SVGAGI. Trimming removed 4 bases at V and 8 bases at J, with 14 bases between. CDR3 loop: CASSLQPTEGYTF. The CDR3 DNA is TGTGCCAGCAGTTTACAACCCACAGAGGGCTACACCTTC.

The chain recombines TRBV6-5 with TRBJ2-7, with 8 bases matching TRBD1. CDR1 and CDR2 (germline): MNHEY, SVGAGI. V trimming: 0 bases; J trimming: 3 bases; junction bases outside the gene matches: 4. The CDR3 totals 15 residues. CDR3 residues: CASSYSGQVDYEQYF. Written as DNA, the CDR3 is TGTGCCAGCAGTTACTCGGGACAGGTAGACTACGAGCAGTACTTC.

The chain is built from TRBV4-3 and TRBJ1-2; D call uncertain. The V end was cut by 0 bases, the J end by 6 bases, with 11 bases between. This CDR3 has 14 amino acids. Germline CDR1 is LGHNA and CDR2 is YSLEER. CDR3 coding DNA: TGCGCCAGCAGCCAAGACACCACCGGAGATGGCTACACCTTC. Translation: CASSQDTTGDGYTF.